The sequence of this TCR delta chain was determined in a study of gamma-delta T cells after stem cell transplantation. TCRdb ran CATT on the RT-PCR reads. The data contain just under 2,000 delta-chain clones, around 13% of them singletons. This clone is labeled as large. The germline CDR1 and CDR2 sequences are GEAIGNYY and EKD. This CDR3 spans 17 amino acids. V was pared by 2 bases and J by 2 bases, with 8 bases of the junction left unmatched. The clonotype was recovered from a human donor. It is not recorded whose cells these are; they may come from a transplant donor. The specimen was gamma-delta T cells. The gene calls are TRDV2 and TRDJ1, with TRDD3 matching over 12 bases. The CDR3 nucleotides are TGTGCCTGTGACAGCCTGGGGGATACGCGTAGGACCGATAAACTCATCTTT. Protein product: CACDSLGDTRRTDKLIF.